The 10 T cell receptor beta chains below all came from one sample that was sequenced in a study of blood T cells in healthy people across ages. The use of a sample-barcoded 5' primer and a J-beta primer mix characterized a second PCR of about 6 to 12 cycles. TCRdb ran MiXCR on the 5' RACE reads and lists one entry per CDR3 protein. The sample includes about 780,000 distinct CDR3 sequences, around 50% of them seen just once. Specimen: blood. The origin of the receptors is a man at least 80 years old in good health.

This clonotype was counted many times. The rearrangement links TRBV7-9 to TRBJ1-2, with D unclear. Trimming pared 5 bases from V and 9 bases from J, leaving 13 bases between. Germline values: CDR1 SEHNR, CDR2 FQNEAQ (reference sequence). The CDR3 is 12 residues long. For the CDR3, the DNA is TGTGCCAGCAGCCCCAGTTCGGAAAGCTACACCTTC. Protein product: CASSPSSESYTF.

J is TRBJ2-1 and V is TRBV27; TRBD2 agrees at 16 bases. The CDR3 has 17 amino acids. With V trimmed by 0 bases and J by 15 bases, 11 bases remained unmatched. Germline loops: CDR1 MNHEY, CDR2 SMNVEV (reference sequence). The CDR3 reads CASSLSAAGLAGGVGFF. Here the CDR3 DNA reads TGTGCCAGCAGTTTATCGGCGGCGGGACTAGCGGGGGGGGTTGGGTTCTTC.

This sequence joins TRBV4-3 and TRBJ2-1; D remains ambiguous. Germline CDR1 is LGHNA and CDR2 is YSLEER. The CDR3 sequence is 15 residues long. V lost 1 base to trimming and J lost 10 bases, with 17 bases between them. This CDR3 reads CASSQGSQASYEQFF. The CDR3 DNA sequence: TGCGCCAGCAGCCAAGGGTCTCAGGCGTCCTACGAGCAGTTCTTC.

CDR3 nucleotides: TGTGCCAGCACCATCACCGGGACAGGGAGCTCCTACGAGCAGTACTTC. This encodes CASTITGTGSSYEQYF. This sequence joins TRBV7-8 and TRBJ2-7, with 9 bases matching TRBD1. CDR1 SGHVS and CDR2 FQNEAQ come from the germline V gene. This CDR3 has 16 residues. The J segment lost 0 bases and the V segment lost 7 bases, leaving 10 bases of the junction unmatched.

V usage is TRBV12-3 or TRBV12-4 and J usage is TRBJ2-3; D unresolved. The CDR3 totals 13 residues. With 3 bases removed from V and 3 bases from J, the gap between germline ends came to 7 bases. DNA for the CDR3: TGTGCCAGCAGTTTCACGGTAACAGATACGCAGTATTTT. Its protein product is CASSFTVTDTQYF.

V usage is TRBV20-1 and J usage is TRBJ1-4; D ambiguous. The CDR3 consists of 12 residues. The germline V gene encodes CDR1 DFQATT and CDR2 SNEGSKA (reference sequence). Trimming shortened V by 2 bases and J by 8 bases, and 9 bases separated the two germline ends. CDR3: CSARHLGEKLFF. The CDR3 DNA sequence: TGCAGTGCTAGACACCTCGGAGAAAAACTGTTTTTT.

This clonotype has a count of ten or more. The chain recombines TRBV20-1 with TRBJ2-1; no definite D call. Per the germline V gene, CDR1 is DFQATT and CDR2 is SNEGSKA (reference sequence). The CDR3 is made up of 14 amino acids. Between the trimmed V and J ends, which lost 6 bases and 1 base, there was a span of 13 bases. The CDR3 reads CSAREPRSYNEQFF. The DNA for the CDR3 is TGCAGTGCACGAGAGCCTAGGTCCTACAATGAGCAGTTCTTC.

This CDR3 reads CASSSLPAGEVEQYF. In nucleotides, the CDR3 is TGTGCCAGCAGCTCGCTTCCTGCGGGAGAGGTCGAGCAGTACTTC. This chain uses TRBV7-6 with TRBJ2-7, with 7 bases that match TRBD2. This CDR3 comprises 15 residues. The junction had 12 bases not matched to a gene; V was cut back by 4 bases and J by 6 bases. Germline V gene sequence: CDR1 SGHVS, CDR2 FNYEAQ. Using reference TRBV7-6 and TRBJ2-7 for the parts outside the CDR3, the full variable domain is GAGVSQSPRYKVTKRGQDVALRCDPISGHVSLYWYRQALGQGPEFLTYFNYEAQQDKSGLPNDRFSAERPEGSISTLTIQRTEQRDSAMYRCASSSLPAGEVEQYFGPGTRLTVT.

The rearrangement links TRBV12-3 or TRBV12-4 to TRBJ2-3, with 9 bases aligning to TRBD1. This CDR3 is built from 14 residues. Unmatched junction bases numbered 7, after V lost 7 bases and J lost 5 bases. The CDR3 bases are TGTGCCAGCACCAAAAGACAGGGGGAAGATACGCAGTATTTT. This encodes CASTKRQGEDTQYF.

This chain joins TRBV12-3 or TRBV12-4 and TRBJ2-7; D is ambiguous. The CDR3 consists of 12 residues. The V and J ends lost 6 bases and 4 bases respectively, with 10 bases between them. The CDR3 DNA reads TGTGCCAGCAGCCCTATGTATTACGAGCAGTACTTC. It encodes CASSPMYYEQYF.